Below are 17 T cell receptor beta chains sequenced from a single sample in a study of breast tumors, draining lymph nodes, adjacent tissues. One entry per CDR3 protein, called by TCRdb with MiXCR from the multiplex PCR reads. The table includes roughly 80,000 distinct CDR3 sequences, about 20% detected once. The lymph nodes were axillary draining lymph nodes from breast cancer patients. The sample consisted of axillary lymph node tissue. The receptor source for this set is a female donor with breast cancer. Some clones in this sample may be carry-over from other donors' samples.

The genes are TRBV6-2 or TRBV6-3 and TRBJ2-5, with a weak D call TRBD2 (5 bases). Per germline, CDR1 MNHEY and CDR2 SVGEGT. Trimming shortened V by 6 bases and J by 1 base, and 12 bases separated the two germline ends. The CDR3 is 14 residues long. DNA of the CDR3: TGTGCCAGCAGCTCCCGGGGTAGCCAAGAGACCCAGTACTTC. It is translated as CASSSRGSQETQYF.

This clonotype was counted at least ten times. The chain recombines TRBV5-1 with TRBJ2-3, with 11 bases that match TRBD2. Germline CDR1 and CDR2: SGHRS and YFSETQ. This CDR3 comprises 16 residues. Trimming removed 3 bases from V and 4 bases from J; junction bases left unmatched: 7. CDR3 DNA sequence: TGCGCCAGCAGCTCCTTGACTAGCGGGACGTCAGATACGCAGTATTTT. Protein product: CASSSLTSGTSDTQYF.

The chain is built from TRBV18 and TRBJ1-2, with 8 bases aligning to TRBD1. Unmatched junction bases numbered 5, after V lost 5 bases and J lost 3 bases. This CDR3 is 14 amino acids long. Germline CDR1 KGHSH, CDR2 LQKENI. CDR3 loop: CASSGGGQDYGYTF. The CDR3 DNA follows: TGTGCCAGCTCAGGAGGGGGACAGGACTATGGCTACACCTTC.

This clonotype was observed at least ten times. V and J are TRBV19 and TRBJ2-1, with 15 bases lining up with TRBD2. The V gene end was trimmed by 3 bases and the J gene end by 9 bases; junction bases not matched to a gene: 9. The CDR3 runs 17 residues. Germline lookup yields CDR1 LNHDA and CDR2 SQIVND (reference sequence). CDR3 nucleotide sequence: TGTGCCAGTAGTATGAGAGCGCCGGGACTAGCGGGGGGTGAGCAGTTCTTC. Its protein is CASSMRAPGLAGGEQFF.

This clonotype was seen at least ten times. J is TRBJ1-2 and V is TRBV27; TRBD1 is a possible D gene (5 bases). The CDR3 is made up of 13 amino acids. Germline V gene lookup returns CDR1 MNHEY and CDR2 SMNVEV (reference sequence). V dropped 6 bases and J dropped 8 bases, with 16 bases sitting between them. As DNA, the CDR3 is TGTGCCAGCAGCTTAAGCCCTGGGGGGGGCTACACCTTC. Its protein product is CASSLSPGGGYTF.

At least ten counts were recorded for this clonotype. This chain uses TRBV6-1 with TRBJ1-2; D is possibly TRBD1 (6 bases). Germline CDR1 MNHNS, CDR2 SASEGT. The CDR3 length is 12 residues. Between the trimmed V and J ends, which lost 6 bases and 6 bases, there was a span of 11 bases. For the CDR3, the DNA is TGTGCCAGCAGACCACAGGGAAATGGCTACACCTTC. This gives the protein CASRPQGNGYTF.

This clonotype came up many times. V is TRBV20-1 and J is TRBJ2-2; D unclear. CDR3 length: 14 amino acids. Per the germline V gene, CDR1 is DFQATT and CDR2 is SNEGSKA (reference sequence). V was cut by 6 bases and J by 5 bases, with 16 bases left in between. The CDR3 sequence is CSALMGHTTGELFF. CDR3 nucleotides: TGCAGTGCCCTGATGGGCCACACGACCGGGGAGCTGTTTTTT.

Details on this clonotype: Just one base apart from a much larger clone, this may be a read error. The chain carries TRBV9 and TRBJ1-2, with 9 bases matching TRBD1. The germline CDR1 and CDR2 sequences are SGDLS and YYNGEE. The CDR3 runs to 14 residues. The CDR3 sequence is CDSSVQGADYGYTF. CDR3 sequence (DNA): TGTGACAGCAGCGTACAGGGGGCAGACTATGGCTACACCTTC.

As concerns this clonotype: In this CDR3 the conserved last residue, phenylalanine or tryptophan, is missing, so a read error is likely. This sequence joins TRBV6-2 or TRBV6-3 and TRBJ2-1; 7 bases align to TRBD2. V was clipped by 6 bases and J by 8 bases; unmatched bases: 13. Per the germline V gene, CDR1 is MNHEY and CDR2 is SVGEGT. The CDR3 has 15 amino acids. DNA for the CDR3: TGTGCCAGCAGGGCTAGCGGTTCCCGCCAGGATGAGCAGTTCCTC. Translation: CASRASGSRQDEQFL.

Of note for this clonotype: A much larger clone differs from this one at a single base, so this may be a read error. This chain uses TRBV11-3 with TRBJ2-5, with 10 positions matching TRBD2. The CDR3 runs to 15 residues. The germline V gene has CDR1 SGHNT and CDR2 YENEEA. The CDR3, as DNA: TGTGCCAGCGGCTTAGCGGGAGGCAAGCAAGAGACCCAGTACTTC. Translating it yields CASGLAGGKQETQYF.

There are many counts of this clonotype. This chain links TRBV2 with TRBJ1-3; 12 bases map to TRBD1. The CDR3 length is 15 residues. After removal of 8 bases from V and 2 bases from J, the junction contained 4 bases not matched to a gene. CDR1 is SNHLY and CDR2 is FYNNEI in the germline V gene. CDR3 DNA: TGTGCCAGCGCCGGGACAGGGGGCGCTGGAAACACCATATATTTT. Its translation: CASAGTGGAGNTIYF.

This clonotype was seen at least ten times. The chain uses TRBV6-2 or TRBV6-3 and TRBJ2-3; either TRBD1 or TRBD2 may supply D (5 bases each). The CDR3 loop spans 16 amino acids. The ends were cut back, 0 bases at V and 9 bases at J, with 19 bases in the middle. The germline CDR1 and CDR2 sequences are MNHEY and SVGEGT. The CDR3 sequence: CASSYSRSGTSSTQYF. The CDR3 nucleotides are TGTGCCAGCAGTTACTCGAGGTCCGGGACCAGTAGCACGCAGTATTTT.

This clonotype was picked up many times. This chain connects TRBV11-2 to TRBJ2-1; TRBD2 agrees at 7 bases. V was pared by 2 bases and J by 4 bases, with 5 bases of the junction left unmatched. The CDR3 consists of 15 residues. Germline V gene data show CDR1 as SGHAT and CDR2 as FQNNGV. The CDR3 loop is CASSLISGKYNEQFF. CDR3 bases: TGTGCCAGCAGCTTAATCAGCGGGAAGTACAATGAGCAGTTCTTC.

This clonotype was seen at least ten times. The chain combines TRBV3-1 with TRBJ2-5; D gene ambiguous. V was cut by 0 bases and J by 4 bases, with 12 bases left in between. CDR1 and CDR2 from the germline V gene are LGHDT and YNNKEL (reference sequence). The CDR3 has 15 amino acids. The DNA for the CDR3 is TGTGCCAGCAGCCAAGAGTCAGAGAGACGAGAGACCCAGTACTTC. This encodes CASSQESERRETQYF.

The V gene is TRBV12-3 or TRBV12-4, the J gene TRBJ1-1, with D uncertain. The V end lost 1 base, the J end lost 9 bases, and 15 bases lay between the germline ends. CDR3 length equals 14 residues. The CDR3 bases are TGTGCCAGCAGTTTAGGGACCGAGTTTCAGCAAGCTTTCTTT. Amino acid sequence: CASSLGTEFQQAFF.

The sample holds many counts of this clonotype. The V gene is TRBV7-3, the J gene TRBJ2-7; D gene ambiguous. Germline values: CDR1 SGHTA, CDR2 FQGTGA. V gave up 9 bases and J gave up 7 bases, with 7 bases separating them. The CDR3 has 9 residues. The CDR3 DNA is TGTGCCAGTCGTTGGGAGCAGTACTTC. It yields the protein CASRWEQYF.

This clonotype occurred many times. The rearrangement joins TRBV20-1 to TRBJ1-5, with a tentative D call TRBD1 (5 bases). The CDR3 runs 16 residues. V shed 0 bases and J shed 1 base, with 13 bases lying between them. From germline, CDR1 is DFQATT and CDR2 SNEGSKA (reference sequence). CDR3: CSARDFRGSSNQPQHF. Written as DNA, the CDR3 is TGCAGTGCTAGAGATTTTCGGGGGAGCAGCAATCAGCCCCAGCATTTT.